These T cell receptor beta chains were read from a single sample in a study of long-term antiretroviral therapy in people with HIV. The table came from immunoSEQ multiplex PCR; TCRdb's copy has only in-frame clones and leaves some out. The sample lists 25,000 to 35,000 clones, roughly 92% occurring once. This specimen consisted of unsorted PBMCs, obtained roughly 6.5 years after starting antiretroviral therapy. The receptors originated from a woman in her thirties or forties with HIV. The CDR3 runs from the conserved cysteine through the conserved F or W. The D gene is left open where the match is weak. Size is stated for part of the rows, as once, few or many counts, or as a class when the clone is expanded.

V: TRBV5-1; J: TRBJ2-3; D: .; size: .; DNA: TGCGCCAGCAGCTACTCCGGGCAAGTAGTCTCAGATACGCAGTATTTT; CDR3: CASSYSGQVVSDTQYF
V: TRBV2; J: TRBJ1-1; D: TRBD1; size: few; DNA: TGTGCCAGCAGTGAACACAGGGGCGGGGGTGAAGCTTTCTTT; CDR3: CASSEHRGGGEAFF
V: TRBV6-5; J: TRBJ1-1; D: .; size: once; DNA: TGTGCCAGCAGTTACGTAGGGGACACTGAAGCTTTCTTT; CDR3: CASSYVGDTEAFF
V: TRBV5-4; J: TRBJ1-1; D: .; size: .; DNA: TGTGCCAGCAGCACACAGGTGGGGAACACTGAAGCTTTCTTT; CDR3: CASSTQVGNTEAFF
V: TRBV7-9; J: TRBJ2-3; D: .; size: .; DNA: TGTGCCAGCAGCTTACCAGTGGGAGATACGCAGTATTTT; CDR3: CASSLPVGDTQYF
V: TRBV7-8; J: TRBJ1-2; D: .; size: .; DNA: TGTGCCAGCAGCTTATCTCCAGGGGCTAACTATGGCTACACCTTC; CDR3: CASSLSPGANYGYTF
V: TRBV2; J: TRBJ2-5; D: .; size: .; DNA: TGTGCCAGCAGTTACACCTTACAAGAGACCCAGTACTTC; CDR3: CASSYTLQETQYF
V: TRBV9; J: TRBJ1-4; D: .; size: .; DNA: TGTGCCAGCAGCGTAGCCCAGGGATACCATGAAAAACTGTTTTTT; CDR3: CASSVAQGYHEKLFF
V: TRBV19; J: TRBJ2-1; D: .; size: .; DNA: TGTGCCAGTAGTACCCTTAACGTGCCCCTGTGGAATGAGCAGTTCTTC; CDR3: CASSTLNVPLWNEQFF
V: TRBV7-9; J: TRBJ2-4; D: TRBD1; size: .; DNA: TGTGCCAGCAGCTTAGCGCTAGGACAGGAAAACATTCAGTACTTC; CDR3: CASSLALGQENIQYF
V: TRBV9; J: TRBJ1-2; D: .; size: .; DNA: TGTGCCAGCAGCGTACAGGGTAACTATGGCTACACCTTC; CDR3: CASSVQGNYGYTF
V: TRBV9; J: TRBJ1-4; D: .; size: .; DNA: TGTGCCAGCAGCCCTCGTAGCGCCTTGCGGGCTAATGAAAAACTGTTTTTT; CDR3: CASSPRSALRANEKLFF
V: TRBV15; J: TRBJ2-6; D: .; size: .; DNA: TGTGCCACCAGCATGCGTCCCGGGACCCCTACCCCTGGGGCCAACGTCCTGACTTTC; CDR3: CATSMRPGTPTPGANVLTF
V: TRBV27; J: TRBJ1-5; D: .; size: .; DNA: TGTGCCAGCAGTCCCTTCGACTTCGCCAATCAGCCCCAGCATTTT; CDR3: CASSPFDFANQPQHF
V: TRBV25-1; J: TRBJ2-2; D: .; size: .; DNA: TGTGCCACCCAGGGCTTTAAGACCGGGGAGCTGTTTTTT; CDR3: CATQGFKTGELFF
V: TRBV30; J: TRBJ1-5; D: .; size: once; DNA: TGTGCCTGGGGACAGAATCAGCCCCAGCATTTT; CDR3: CAWGQNQPQHF
V: TRBV19; J: TRBJ1-1; D: .; size: .; DNA: TGTGCCAGTAGGACGGGTGGAGGCACTGAAGCTTTCTTT; CDR3: CASRTGGGTEAFF
V: TRBV5-6; J: TRBJ2-3; D: TRBD2; size: .; DNA: TGTGCCAGCAGCTTCCCGGCGGGGGGGGACACAGATACGCAGTATTTT; CDR3: CASSFPAGGDTDTQYF